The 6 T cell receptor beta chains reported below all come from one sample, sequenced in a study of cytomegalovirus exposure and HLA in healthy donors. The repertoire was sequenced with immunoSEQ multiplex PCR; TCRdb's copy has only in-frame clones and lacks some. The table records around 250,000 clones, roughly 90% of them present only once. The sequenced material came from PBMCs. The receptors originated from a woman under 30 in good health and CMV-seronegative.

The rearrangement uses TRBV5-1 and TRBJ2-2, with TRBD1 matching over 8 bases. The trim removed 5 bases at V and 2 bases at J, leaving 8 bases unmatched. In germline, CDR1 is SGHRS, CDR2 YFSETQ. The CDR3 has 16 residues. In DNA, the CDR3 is TGCGCCAGCAGACCTGGACAGGGTAGCAACACCGGGGAGCTGTTTTTT. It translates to CASRPGQGSNTGELFF.

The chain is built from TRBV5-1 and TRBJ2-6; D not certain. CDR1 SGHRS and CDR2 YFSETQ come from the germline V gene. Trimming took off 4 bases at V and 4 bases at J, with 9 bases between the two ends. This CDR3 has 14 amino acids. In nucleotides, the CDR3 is TGCGCCAGCAGCCCAGTCGGGGGGGCCAACGTCCTGACTTTC. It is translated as CASSPVGGANVLTF.

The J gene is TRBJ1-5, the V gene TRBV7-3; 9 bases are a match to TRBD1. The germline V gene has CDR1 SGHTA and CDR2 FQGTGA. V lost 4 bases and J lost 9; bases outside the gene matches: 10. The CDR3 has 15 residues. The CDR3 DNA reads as TGTGCCAGCAGCTCCTCGGGACAGGGTACCGCGCCCCAGCATTTT. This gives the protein CASSSSGQGTAPQHF.

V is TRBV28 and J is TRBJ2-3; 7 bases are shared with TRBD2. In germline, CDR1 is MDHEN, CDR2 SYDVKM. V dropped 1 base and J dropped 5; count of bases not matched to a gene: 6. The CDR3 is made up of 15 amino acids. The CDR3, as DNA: TGTGCCAGCAGTTTATCCGGACTAGTGGGAGATACGCAGTATTTT. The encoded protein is CASSLSGLVGDTQYF.

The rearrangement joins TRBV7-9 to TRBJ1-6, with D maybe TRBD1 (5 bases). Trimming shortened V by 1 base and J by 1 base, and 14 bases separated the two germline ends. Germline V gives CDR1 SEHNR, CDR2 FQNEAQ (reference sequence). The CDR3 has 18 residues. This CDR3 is CASSLGGDGGSYNSPLHF. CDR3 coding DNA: TGTGCCAGCAGCTTAGGAGGGGACGGAGGGTCCTATAATTCACCCCTCCACTTT. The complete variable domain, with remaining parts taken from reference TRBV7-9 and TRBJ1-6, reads DTGVSQNPRHKITKRGQNVTFRCDPISEHNRLYWYRQTLGQGPEFLTYFQNEAQLEKSRLLSDRFSAERPKGSFSTLEIQRTEQGDSAMYLCASSLGGDGGSYNSPLHFGNGTRLTVT.

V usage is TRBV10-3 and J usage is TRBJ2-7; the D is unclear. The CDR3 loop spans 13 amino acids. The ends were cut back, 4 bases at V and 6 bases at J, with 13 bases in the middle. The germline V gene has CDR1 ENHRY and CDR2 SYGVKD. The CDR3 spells CAISGAVRSEQYV. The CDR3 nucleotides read TGTGCCATCAGTGGTGCAGTTCGAAGCGAGCAGTACGTC.